The rows below give T cell receptor beta chains drawn from one sample of a study of cytomegalovirus exposure and HLA in healthy donors. Produced via immunoSEQ multiplex PCR; TCRdb's table is partial and in-frame only. The sample records 110,000 to 150,000 clones, 70% to 85% being singletons. Sample: PBMCs. The receptors shown here come from a woman between 40 and 50 years old in good health and CMV-seronegative. CDR3s include the opening cysteine and the closing phenylalanine or tryptophan. D genes are given only for firm matches. Some rows mark clone size as missing; the rest say once, few, many or name a class of expanded clone.

length: 16; J: TRBJ2-1; V: TRBV27; D: TRBD2; size: once; CDR3: CASSLPTSGRMNEQFF; DNA: TGTGCCAGCAGTTTACCCACTAGCGGGAGAATGAATGAGCAGTTCTTC
length: 15; J: TRBJ2-5; V: TRBV7-3; D: .; size: .; CDR3: CASSLTGGPQETQYF; DNA: TGTGCCAGCAGCTTAACCGGAGGTCCCCAAGAGACCCAGTACTTC
length: 14; J: TRBJ2-7; V: TRBV28; D: .; size: few; CDR3: CASSFIGGAYEQYF; DNA: TGTGCCAGCAGTTTTATTGGCGGAGCCTACGAGCAGTACTTC
length: 16; J: TRBJ2-7; V: TRBV21-1; D: .; size: once; CDR3: CASSTRRLLISYEQYF; DNA: TGTGCCAGCAGCACCCGTCGCCTTTTGATCTCCTACGAGCAGTACTTC
length: 13; J: TRBJ2-7; V: TRBV27; D: TRBD2; size: .; CDR3: CASKGGRSYEQYF; DNA: TGTGCCAGCAAGGGCGGGAGATCCTACGAGCAGTACTTC
length: 14; J: TRBJ2-1; V: TRBV18; D: TRBD2; size: few; CDR3: CASSRLAYYNEQFF; DNA: TGTGCCAGCTCACGACTAGCCTACTACAATGAGCAGTTCTTC
length: 15; J: TRBJ1-1; V: TRBV19; D: .; size: .; CDR3: CSSSRGGQMNTEAFF; DNA: TGTTCATCATCCCGGGGGGGGCAGATGAACACTGAAGCTTTCTTT
length: 11; J: TRBJ1-2; V: TRBV28; D: .; size: .; CDR3: CASSPFDGYTF; DNA: TGTGCCAGCAGTCCATTTGATGGCTACACCTTC
length: 14; J: TRBJ2-1; V: TRBV9; D: TRBD1; size: few; CDR3: CASSGGGQAGEQFF; DNA: TGTGCCAGCAGCGGGGGCGGACAGGCCGGTGAGCAGTTCTTC
length: 10; J: TRBJ1-1; V: TRBV29-1; D: TRBD1; size: once; CDR3: CSVNGGQTFF; DNA: TGCAGCGTTAATGGGGGACAGACTTTCTTT
length: 18; J: TRBJ2-7; V: TRBV9; D: TRBD2; size: few; CDR3: CASSPRGGSGSFGDEQYF; DNA: TGTGCCAGCAGCCCCAGAGGGGGTAGCGGGAGCTTCGGGGACGAGCAGTACTTC
length: 17; J: TRBJ2-1; V: TRBV11-3; D: TRBD2; size: .; CDR3: CASSSLLTSGSYNEQFF; DNA: TGTGCCAGCAGCTCTTTACTCACTAGCGGGAGCTACAATGAGCAGTTCTTC
length: 15; J: TRBJ2-3; V: TRBV5-1; D: TRBD1; size: .; CDR3: CASSLGTGGGDTQYF; DNA: TGCGCCAGCAGCCTTGGGACAGGGGGAGGAGATACGCAGTATTTT
length: 14; J: TRBJ1-2; V: TRBV2; D: .; size: once; CDR3: CASSADSQIYGYTF; DNA: TGTGCCAGCAGCGCGGACAGCCAAATCTATGGCTACACCTTC
length: 13; J: TRBJ1-4; V: TRBV27; D: .; size: .; CDR3: CASSLLIGEKLFF; DNA: TGTGCCAGCAGTTTACTCATCGGTGAAAAACTGTTTTTT
length: 16; J: TRBJ2-1; V: TRBV7-9; D: .; size: .; CDR3: CASSSRTTGSYNEQFF; DNA: TGTGCCAGCAGCTCCCGGACTACCGGCTCCTACAATGAGCAGTTCTTC
length: 13; J: TRBJ1-5; V: TRBV30; D: TRBD1; size: .; CDR3: CAWSLQGSQPQHF; DNA: TGTGCCTGGAGTCTACAGGGGAGTCAGCCCCAGCATTTT
length: 14; J: TRBJ2-5; V: TRBV27; D: TRBD2; size: .; CDR3: CASSPEKAGGGQYF; DNA: TGTGCCAGCAGTCCGGAAAAAGCGGGAGGCGGGCAGTACTTC
length: 16; J: TRBJ2-3; V: TRBV4-3; D: .; size: .; CDR3: CASSQVKGGETDTQYF; DNA: TGCGCCAGCAGCCAAGTTAAAGGGGGTGAAACAGATACGCAGTATTTT
length: 16; J: TRBJ1-4; V: TRBV18; D: TRBD1; size: .; CDR3: CASSRETGGAVEKLFF; DNA: TGTGCCAGCTCACGTGAAACAGGGGGCGCAGTTGAAAAACTGTTTTTT
length: 14; J: TRBJ2-6; V: TRBV7-6; D: .; size: .; CDR3: CASSLDGGANVLTF; DNA: TGTGCCAGCAGCTTAGACGGGGGGGCCAACGTCCTGACTTTC
length: 13; J: TRBJ1-1; V: TRBV6-6; D: .; size: .; CDR3: CASSFPRGTEAFF; DNA: TGTGCCAGCAGTTTCCCACGGGGAACTGAAGCTTTCTTT
length: 16; J: TRBJ2-6; V: TRBV4-3; D: .; size: few; CDR3: CASSPGGSSGANVLTF; DNA: TGCGCCAGCAGCCCAGGGGGGAGCTCTGGGGCCAACGTCCTGACTTTC
length: 15; J: TRBJ1-5; V: TRBV4-3; D: .; size: few; CDR3: CASSQRVESNQPQHF; DNA: TGCGCCAGCAGCCAACGGGTCGAGAGCAATCAGCCCCAGCATTTT
length: 17; J: TRBJ1-6; V: TRBV28; D: .; size: .; CDR3: CASSPRQGSSYNSPLHF; DNA: TGTGCCAGCAGTCCCCGGCAGGGGAGCTCCTATAATTCACCCCTCCACTTT
length: 15; J: TRBJ2-2; V: TRBV7-6; D: .; size: .; CDR3: CASSPVRVNTGELFF; DNA: TGTGCCAGCAGCCCTGTCCGGGTCAACACCGGGGAGCTGTTTTTT
length: 17; J: TRBJ2-2; V: TRBV7-9; D: TRBD1; size: .; CDR3: CASSLSPGQVNTGELFF; DNA: TGTGCCAGCAGCTTATCCCCAGGACAGGTGAACACCGGGGAGCTGTTTTTT
length: 16; J: TRBJ2-7; V: TRBV6-6; D: TRBD2; size: .; CDR3: CASSYSKLAGGYEQYF; DNA: TGTGCCAGCAGTTACTCGAAGTTAGCGGGAGGGTACGAGCAGTACTTC
length: 16; J: TRBJ2-1; V: TRBV28; D: .; size: .; CDR3: CATVSKAGVSYNEQFF; DNA: TGTGCCACCGTATCGAAAGCAGGGGTCTCCTACAATGAGCAGTTCTTC